This T cell receptor (beta chain) emerged from a study of blood T cell repertoires in COVID-19. Study details: Sites in the United States, Italy and Spain provided acute and convalescent COVID-19 samples. The analysed material was cDNA or gDNA that came from T cells, B-cell-depleted T cells, or PBMCs.

Germline CDR1 is WSHSY and CDR2 is SAAADI. The V gene lost 4 bases and the J gene lost 5 bases, with 11 bases spanning the gap. CDR3 length: 13 amino acids. Clones were sequenced by immunoSEQ multiplex PCR, and TCRdb holds only the in-frame ones, with some missing. This table holds 200,000 to 300,000 clones, over 80% found once. V gene TRBV10-2 combines with J gene TRBJ1-2; D is ambiguous. The material sequenced was peripheral blood. This TCR derives from a middle-aged woman who had recovered from COVID-19. CDR3 region: CASSGEVHYGYTF. CDR3 coding DNA: TGCGCCAGCAGTGGCGAGGTCCATTATGGCTACACCTTC.